This record covers a single TCR beta chain. Its antigen is unknown. This sample is part of a study of shared clonotypes between healthy human individuals. Across the whole study: Two female and three male donors aged 18 to 49 were enrolled. Plates per donor: three CD4 naive, three CD4 memory, two CD8 naive, one CD8 memory. Study observations and caveats: The study generally estimated greater richness for naive than memory subsets.

Per the original methods: ImmunoSEQ output lacked quality scores and full-length reads, limiting matched filtering. Method: immunoSEQ multiplex PCR; TCRdb's copy keeps in-frame clones and lacks some. The DNA gave D and trimming, while V, J and clone size come from that table. Of roughly 2.2 million clones listed, 90% to 95% were seen once; the top ten hold 0.3% to 0.4%. Trimming removed 0 bases at V and 7 bases at J, with 16 bases between. There are 15 residues in the CDR3. The V gene's germline CDR1 is SGDLS and CDR2 YYNGEE. Sequencing was carried out using naive CD4+ T cells from PBMCs. This sample's subset: CD45RA+ positively selected. The receptor's source is a man aged 18 to 29 in good health. Some clones in this sample may be carry-over from other donors' samples. The gene calls are TRBV9 and TRBJ2-5; weak D call: TRBD1 (6 bases). The CDR3: CASSVDGTTPGTQYF. DNA of the CDR3: TGTGCCAGCAGCGTAGATGGGACAACCCCGGGGACCCAGTACTTC.